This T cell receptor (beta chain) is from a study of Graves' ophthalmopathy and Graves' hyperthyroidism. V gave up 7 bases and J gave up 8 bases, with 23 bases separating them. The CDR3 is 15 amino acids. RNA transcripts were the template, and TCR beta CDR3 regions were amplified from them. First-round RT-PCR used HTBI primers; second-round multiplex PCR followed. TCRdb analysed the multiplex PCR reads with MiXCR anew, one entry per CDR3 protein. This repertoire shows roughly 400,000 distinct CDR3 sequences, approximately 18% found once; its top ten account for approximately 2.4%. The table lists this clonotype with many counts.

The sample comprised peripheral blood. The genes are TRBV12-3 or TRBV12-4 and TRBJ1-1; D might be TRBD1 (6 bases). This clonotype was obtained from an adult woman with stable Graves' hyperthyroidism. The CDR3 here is CASTQVQGRYGEAFF. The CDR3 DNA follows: TGTGCCAGCACCCAGGTGCAGGGGAGGTATGGGGAAGCTTTCTTT.